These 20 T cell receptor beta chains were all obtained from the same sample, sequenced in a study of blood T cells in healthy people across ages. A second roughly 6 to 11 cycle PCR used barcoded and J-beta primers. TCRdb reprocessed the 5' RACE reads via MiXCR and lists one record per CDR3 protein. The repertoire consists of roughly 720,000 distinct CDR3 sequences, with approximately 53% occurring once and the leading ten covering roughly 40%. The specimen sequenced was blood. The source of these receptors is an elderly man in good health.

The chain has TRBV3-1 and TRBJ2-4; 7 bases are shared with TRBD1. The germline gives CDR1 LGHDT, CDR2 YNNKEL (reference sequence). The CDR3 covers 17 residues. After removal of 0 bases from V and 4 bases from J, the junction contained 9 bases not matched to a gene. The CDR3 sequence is CASSQDSGTARKNIQYF. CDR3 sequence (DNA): TGTGCCAGCAGCCAAGACTCCGGGACAGCTCGAAAAAACATTCAGTACTTC. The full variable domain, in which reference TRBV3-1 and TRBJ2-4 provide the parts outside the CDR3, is DTAVSQTPKYLVTQMGNDKSIKCEQNLGHDTMYWYKQDSKKFLKIMFSYNNKELIINETVPNRFSPKSPDKAHLNLHINSLELGDSAVYFCASSQDSGTARKNIQYFGAGTRLSVL.

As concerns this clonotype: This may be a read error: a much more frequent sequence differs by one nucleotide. The chain's CDR3 is CAVPRDTSYNEQYF. Here the CDR3 DNA reads TGTGCCGTACCCCGGGACACGAGTTACAATGAGCAGTACTTC. The chain is built from TRBV7-9 and TRBJ2-5, with D tentatively TRBD1 (6 bases). CDR1 SEHNR and CDR2 FQNEAQ come from the germline V gene (reference sequence). V was cut by 11 bases and J by 11 bases, with 27 bases left in between. This CDR3 region has 14 residues.

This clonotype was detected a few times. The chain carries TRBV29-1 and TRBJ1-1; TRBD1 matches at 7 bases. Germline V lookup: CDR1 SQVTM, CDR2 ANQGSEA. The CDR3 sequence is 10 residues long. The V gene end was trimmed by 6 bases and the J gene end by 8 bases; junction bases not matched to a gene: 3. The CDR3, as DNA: TGCAGCGTGGTGGACAGGGAAGCTTTCTTT. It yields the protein CSVVDREAFF.

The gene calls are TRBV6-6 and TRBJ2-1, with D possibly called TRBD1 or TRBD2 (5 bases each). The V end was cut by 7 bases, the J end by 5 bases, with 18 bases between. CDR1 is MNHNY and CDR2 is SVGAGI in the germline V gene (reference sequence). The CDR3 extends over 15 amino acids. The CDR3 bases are TGTGCCAGCACCCCCCGGGACCGCGGAAACAATGAGCAGTTCTTC. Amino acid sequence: CASTPRDRGNNEQFF.

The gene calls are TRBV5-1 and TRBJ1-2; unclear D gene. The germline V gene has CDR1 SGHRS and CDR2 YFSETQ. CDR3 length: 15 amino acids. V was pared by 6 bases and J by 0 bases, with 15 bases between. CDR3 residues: CASKPEIFTNYGYTF. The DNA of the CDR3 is TGCGCCAGCAAGCCAGAGATTTTCACTAACTATGGCTACACCTTC.

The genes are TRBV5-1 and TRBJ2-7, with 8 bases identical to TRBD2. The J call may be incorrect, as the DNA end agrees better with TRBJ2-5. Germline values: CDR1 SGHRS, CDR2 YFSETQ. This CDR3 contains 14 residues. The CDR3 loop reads CASSSSTSEETQYF. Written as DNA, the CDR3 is TGCGCCAGCAGCTCTTCGACTAGCGAAGAGACCCAGTACTTC.

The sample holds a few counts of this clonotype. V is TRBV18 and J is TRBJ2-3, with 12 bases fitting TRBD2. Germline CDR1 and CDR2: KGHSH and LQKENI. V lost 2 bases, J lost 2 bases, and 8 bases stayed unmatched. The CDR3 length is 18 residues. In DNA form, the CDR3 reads TGTGCCAGCTCACCAGTTGAAGGACTAGCGGGGTCCACAGATACGCAGTATTTT. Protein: CASSPVEGLAGSTDTQYF.

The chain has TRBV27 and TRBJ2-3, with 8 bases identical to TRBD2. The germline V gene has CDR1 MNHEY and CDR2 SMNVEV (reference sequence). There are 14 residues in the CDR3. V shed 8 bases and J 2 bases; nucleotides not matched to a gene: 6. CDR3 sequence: CASGTSGFTDTQYF. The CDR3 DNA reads TGTGCCAGCGGAACTAGCGGATTCACAGATACGCAGTATTTT.

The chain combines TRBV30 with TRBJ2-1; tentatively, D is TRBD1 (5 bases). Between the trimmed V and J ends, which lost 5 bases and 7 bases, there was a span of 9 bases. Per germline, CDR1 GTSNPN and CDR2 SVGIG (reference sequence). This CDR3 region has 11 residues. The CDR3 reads CAWGPGNEQFF. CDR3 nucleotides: TGTGCCTGGGGCCCAGGGAATGAGCAGTTCTTC. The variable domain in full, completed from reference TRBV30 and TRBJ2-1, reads SQTIHQWPATLVQPVGSPLSLECTVEGTSNPNLYWYRQAAGRGLQLLFYSVGIGQISSEVPQNLSASRPQDRQFILSSKKLLLSDSGFYLCAWGPGNEQFFGPGTRLTVL.

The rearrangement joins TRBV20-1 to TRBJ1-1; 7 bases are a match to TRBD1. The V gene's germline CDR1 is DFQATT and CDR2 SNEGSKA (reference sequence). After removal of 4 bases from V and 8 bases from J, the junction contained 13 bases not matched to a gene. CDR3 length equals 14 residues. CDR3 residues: CSATRSNTGAEAFF. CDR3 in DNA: TGCAGTGCTACACGATCTAATACAGGGGCGGAAGCTTTCTTT.

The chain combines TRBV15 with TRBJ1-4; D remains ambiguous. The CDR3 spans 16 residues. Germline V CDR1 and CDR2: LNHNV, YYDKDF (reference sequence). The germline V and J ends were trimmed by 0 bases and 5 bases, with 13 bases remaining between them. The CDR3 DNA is TGTGCCACCAGCAGAGATCCCCTGGGTTTCAATGAAAAACTGTTTTTT. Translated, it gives CATSRDPLGFNEKLFF.

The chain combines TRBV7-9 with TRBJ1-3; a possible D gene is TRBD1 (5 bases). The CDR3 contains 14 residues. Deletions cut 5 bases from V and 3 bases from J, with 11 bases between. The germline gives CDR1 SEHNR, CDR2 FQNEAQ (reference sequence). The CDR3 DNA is TGTGCCAGCAGCGGGGGTCGAAATGGAAACACCATATATTTT. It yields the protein CASSGGRNGNTIYF.

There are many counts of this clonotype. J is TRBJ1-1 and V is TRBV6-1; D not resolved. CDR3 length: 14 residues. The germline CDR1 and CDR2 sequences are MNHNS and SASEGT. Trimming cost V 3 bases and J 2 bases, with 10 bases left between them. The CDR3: CASSDTNRNTEAFF. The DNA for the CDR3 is TGTGCCAGCAGTGATACGAACAGAAACACTGAAGCTTTCTTT.

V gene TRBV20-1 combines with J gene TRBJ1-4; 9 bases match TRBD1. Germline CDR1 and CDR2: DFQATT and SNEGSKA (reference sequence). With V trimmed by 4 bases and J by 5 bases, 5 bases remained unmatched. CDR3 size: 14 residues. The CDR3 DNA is TGCAGTGCTATCCGACAGGGGGGGAATGAAAAACTGTTTTTT. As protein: CSAIRQGGNEKLFF.

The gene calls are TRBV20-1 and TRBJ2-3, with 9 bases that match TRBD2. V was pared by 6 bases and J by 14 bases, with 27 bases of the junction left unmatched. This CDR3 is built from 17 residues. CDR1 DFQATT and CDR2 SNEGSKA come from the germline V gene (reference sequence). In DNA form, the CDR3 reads TGCAGTGCAGAGGGGAGTAGCGGGAGCCCCGGGCACAGATACGCGTATTTT. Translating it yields CSAEGSSGSPGHRYAYF.

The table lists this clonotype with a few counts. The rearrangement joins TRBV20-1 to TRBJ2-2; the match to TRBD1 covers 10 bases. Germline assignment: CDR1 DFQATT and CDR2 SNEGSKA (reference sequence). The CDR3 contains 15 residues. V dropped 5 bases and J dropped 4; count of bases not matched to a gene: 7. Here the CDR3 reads CSAPGQGHLTGELFF. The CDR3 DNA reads TGCAGTGCTCCGGGACAGGGGCACCTCACCGGGGAGCTGTTTTTT.

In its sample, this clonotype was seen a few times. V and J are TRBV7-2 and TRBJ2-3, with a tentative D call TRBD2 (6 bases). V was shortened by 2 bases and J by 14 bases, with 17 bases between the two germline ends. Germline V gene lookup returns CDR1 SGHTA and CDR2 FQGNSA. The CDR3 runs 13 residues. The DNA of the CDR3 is TGTGCCAGCAGCTTAAGTCTCGGGGGAGACGCGTATTTT. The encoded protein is CASSLSLGGDAYF.

CDR3 region: CASSLARRENYEQYF. The CDR3 DNA sequence: TGCGCCAGCAGCTTGGCTCGGAGGGAGAACTACGAGCAGTACTTC. The V and J genes are TRBV5-1 and TRBJ2-7, with D possibly TRBD2 on 6 matching bases. Germline V gives CDR1 SGHRS, CDR2 YFSETQ. The germline V and J ends were trimmed by 0 bases and 3 bases, with 13 bases remaining between them. This CDR3 contains 15 residues.

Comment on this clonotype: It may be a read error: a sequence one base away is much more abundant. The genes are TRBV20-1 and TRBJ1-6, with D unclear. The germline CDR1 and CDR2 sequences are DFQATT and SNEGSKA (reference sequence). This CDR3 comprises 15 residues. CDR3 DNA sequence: TGCAGTGCTAGAGATAGGGTTTTCGATAATTCATCCCTCCACTTT. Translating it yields CSARDRVFDNSSLHF.

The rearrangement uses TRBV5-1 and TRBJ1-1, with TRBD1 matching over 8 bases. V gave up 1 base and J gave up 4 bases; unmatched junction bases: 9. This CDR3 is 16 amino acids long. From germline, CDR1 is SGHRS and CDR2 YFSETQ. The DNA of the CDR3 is TGCGCCAGCAGCTTGAGGGCAGGGGGCTCGGGCACTGAAGCTTTCTTT. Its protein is CASSLRAGGSGTEAFF.